This TCR beta chain is from a study of shared clonotypes between healthy human individuals. The CDR3 has 16 amino acids. Germline values: CDR1 LNHDA, CDR2 SQIVND (reference sequence). V lost 5 bases and J lost 0; bases outside the gene matches: 5. The repertoire was sequenced with immunoSEQ multiplex PCR; TCRdb's copy has only in-frame clones and lacks some. The sample carries roughly 520,000 clones, about 96% recorded once. The study's findings and limits: Researchers found naive subsets generally carried larger estimated richness than memory subsets.

Study donors comprised healthy, HIV-negative adults devoid of recent acute infection or vaccination. As regards this clone: Its specificity is unknown.

V usage is TRBV19 and J usage is TRBJ2-7; 12 bases agree with TRBD2. The sample consisted of naive CD4+ T cells sorted from blood. Subset described: CD45RA+ positively selected. This clonotype originated in a young woman in good health. CDR3 sequence (DNA): TGTGCCAGTAGTCCCGGACTAGCGGGGAGCTCCTACGAGCAGTACTTC. This codes for CASSPGLAGSSYEQYF.